These 13 T cell receptor beta chains were all obtained from the same sample, sequenced in a study of cytomegalovirus exposure and HLA in healthy donors (dated 2017 in TCRdb). Preparation of the library involved the immunoSEQ multiplex PCR assay. The multiplex PCR relied on a mix of 60 forward primers for TCR Vbeta segments and 13 reverse primers for TCR Jbeta segments. What TCRdb holds here is the immuneACCESS table cut down to in-frame rearrangements. Part of the clones is not present; checked against another copy, under half of the missing clones reflect an unresolved V gene, and the others are unexplained. Counted in this sample were 150,000 to 200,000 clones; 80% to 85% of them appeared once. The ten largest clones capture 6.5% of the sample. The specimen sequenced was PBMCs. The receptors stem from a woman in her fifties or sixties in good health and CMV-seropositive.

The V call is TRBV5-6, the J call TRBJ2-2; D perhaps matches TRBD1 (6 bases). The CDR3 extends over 14 amino acids. Per germline, CDR1 SGHDT and CDR2 YYEEEE. V lost 2 bases and J 5 bases, leaving 10 bases between the germline ends. In DNA form, the CDR3 reads TGTGCCAGCAGCTTATACACAGGGACCGGGGAGCTGTTTTTT. It yields the protein CASSLYTGTGELFF.

The chain is built from TRBV11-2 and TRBJ2-1, with 9 nucleotides matching TRBD2. After removal of 7 bases from V and 1 base from J, the junction contained 11 bases not matched to a gene. Germline assignment: CDR1 SGHAT and CDR2 FQNNGV. The CDR3 loop spans 17 amino acids. The CDR3 loop is CASKSGGFTESYNEQFF. CDR3 nucleotide sequence: TGTGCCAGCAAAAGCGGGGGGTTTACAGAATCCTACAATGAGCAGTTCTTC.

This chain joins TRBV7-3 and TRBJ2-7, with TRBD2 matching over 13 bases. The CDR3 is 19 residues long. Trimming at V came to 3 bases and at J to 0 bases, leaving 11 bases not matched to a gene. Germline V CDR1 and CDR2: SGHTA, FQGTGA. CDR3 sequence (DNA): TGTGCCAGCAGCTTCCCTCCACTAGCGGGAGGGAATAGCTCCTACGAGCAGTACTTC. Encoded protein: CASSFPPLAGGNSSYEQYF.

The chain combines TRBV7-2 with TRBJ2-7; 11 nucleotides match TRBD2. Germline V gene lookup returns CDR1 SGHTA and CDR2 FQGNSA. The V gene end was trimmed by 3 bases and the J gene end by 4 bases; junction bases not matched to a gene: 5. The length of the CDR3 is 15 residues. The CDR3 spells CASSFLAGGRYEQYF. Here the CDR3 DNA reads TGTGCCAGCAGCTTTTTAGCGGGGGGGCGGTACGAGCAGTACTTC. Together with reference TRBV7-2 and TRBJ2-7, the CDR3 gives the full variable domain: GAGVSQSPSNKVTEKGKDVELRCDPISGHTALYWYRQSLGQGLEFLIYFQGNSAPDKSGLPSDRFSAERTGGSVSTLTIQRTQQEDSAVYLCASSFLAGGRYEQYFGPGTRLTVT.

The chain joins TRBV29-1 to TRBJ2-3; 11 bases are shared with TRBD2. CDR3 size: 17 residues. In germline, CDR1 is SQVTM, CDR2 ANQGSEA. After removal of 0 bases from V and 6 bases from J, the junction contained 11 bases not matched to a gene. CDR3 amino acids: CSVEDLQTSGTMDTQYF. Written as DNA, the CDR3 is TGCAGCGTTGAAGATCTTCAGACTAGCGGGACCATGGATACGCAGTATTTT.

CDR3 protein: CAWSVGSEQYF. CDR3 sequence (DNA): TGTGCCTGGAGTGTGGGCTCCGAGCAGTACTTC. This rearrangement joins TRBV30 to TRBJ2-7, with unresolved D. Germline values: CDR1 GTSNPN, CDR2 SVGIG (reference sequence). Between the trimmed V and J ends, which lost 0 bases and 6 bases, there was a span of 6 bases. This CDR3 has 11 amino acids.

This rearrangement joins TRBV10-2 to TRBJ1-1, with D unresolved. V was clipped by 6 bases and J by 4 bases, with 15 bases between them. This CDR3 contains 14 residues. Per germline, CDR1 WSHSY and CDR2 SAAADI. CDR3 amino acids: CASRDGNRGTEAFF. DNA for the CDR3: TGCGCCAGCAGGGACGGGAATCGCGGCACTGAAGCTTTCTTT.

The chain couples TRBV7-6 to TRBJ1-4; D is uncertain. The CDR3 extends over 13 amino acids. Germline CDR1 is SGHVS and CDR2 is FNYEAQ. The germline V and J ends were trimmed by 5 bases and 14 bases, with 18 bases remaining between them. The CDR3 DNA follows: TGTGCCAGCAGCCTCCGTGCCGGGGAATACCTGTTTTTT. This gives the protein CASSLRAGEYLFF.

This chain joins TRBV4-2 and TRBJ2-1, with 7 positions matching TRBD1. V lost 4 bases, J lost 6 bases, and 6 bases stayed unmatched. The V gene's germline CDR1 is LGHNA and CDR2 YNFKEQ. The CDR3 totals 14 residues. This chain's CDR3 is CASSLETGSNEQFF. CDR3 DNA: TGTGCCAGCAGCCTCGAGACAGGGAGCAATGAGCAGTTCTTC.

The gene calls are TRBV5-6 and TRBJ2-6, with a tentative D call TRBD1 (5 bases). V was clipped by 6 bases and J by 1 base, with 8 bases between them. The CDR3 is 14 amino acids. Germline V gene lookup returns CDR1 SGHDT and CDR2 YYEEEE. CDR3 nucleotide sequence: TGTGCCAGCACCCAGGGTTCTGGGGCCAACGTCCTGACTTTC. Protein: CASTQGSGANVLTF.

The rearrangement links TRBV28 to TRBJ2-7, with D possibly being TRBD1 (6 bases). The CDR3 totals 13 residues. The germline V and J ends were trimmed by 6 bases and 3 bases, with 12 bases remaining between them. Per germline, CDR1 MDHEN and CDR2 SYDVKM. The CDR3: CASSGDTFYEQYF. The CDR3 coding sequence is TGTGCCAGCAGCGGGGACACCTTCTACGAGCAGTACTTC.

About this clone itself: Sequence at one end of the junction differs from germline and may be a read error. The chain couples TRBV10-3 to TRBJ2-7; 7 bases match TRBD2. Germline assignment: CDR1 ENHRY and CDR2 SYGVKD. The CDR3 has 14 residues. CDR3 amino acids: CAISRLAASDEQYF. DNA for the CDR3: TGTGCCATCAGCCGTCTAGCGGCCTCCGACGAGCAGTACTTC.

The chain employs TRBV21-1 and TRBJ1-5. TRBV21-1 is marked as a pseudogene. There are 18 residues in the CDR3. CDR3 coding DNA: TGTGCCAGCAGCAAAGCAGGGAGGGAATTGTTTTTTGGTCAGCCCCAGCATTTT. Protein product: CASSKAGRELFFGQPQHF.